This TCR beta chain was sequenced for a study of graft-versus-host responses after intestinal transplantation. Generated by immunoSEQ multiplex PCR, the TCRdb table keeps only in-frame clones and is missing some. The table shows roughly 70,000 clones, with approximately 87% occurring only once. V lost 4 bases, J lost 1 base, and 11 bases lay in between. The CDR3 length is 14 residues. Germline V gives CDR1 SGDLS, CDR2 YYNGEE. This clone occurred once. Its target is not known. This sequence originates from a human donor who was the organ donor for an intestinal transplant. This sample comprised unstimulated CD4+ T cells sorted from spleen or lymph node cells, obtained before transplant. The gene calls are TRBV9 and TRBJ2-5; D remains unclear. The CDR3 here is CASSTHSLQETQYF. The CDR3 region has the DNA TGTGCCAGCAGCACCCACTCCCTCCAAGAGACCCAGTACTTC.